Included here is one TCR beta chain sequence, with context. Its target is not known. The same CDR3 can be traced to other DNA sequences in this sample. Among the donors, all were Caucasian adults who lived in Nashville, Tennessee. The sample belongs to a study of shared clonotypes between healthy human individuals. Study-level findings and limits: Clonotypes shared by all four donors outscored non-shared clonotypes in generation probability.

Sequencing used immunoSEQ multiplex PCR; TCRdb keeps in-frame clones, though not all of them. The table has about 1.5 million clones, 95% to 97% seen once. Germline CDR1 and CDR2: SGHRS and YFSETQ. This CDR3 has 16 residues. Trimming cost V 4 bases and J 3 bases; bases outside gene matches: 4. Sequences were obtained from naive CD4+ T cells sorted from blood. The subset is: CD45RA+ positively selected. The receptor was isolated from a man aged 25 to 40 in good health. This chain links TRBV5-1 with TRBJ2-3; 14 positions match TRBD2. The CDR3 nucleotides are TGCGCCAGCAGCCCCGGACTAGCGGGAGGTACAGATACGCAGTATTTT. It is translated as CASSPGLAGGTDTQYF.